The T cell receptor beta chain described here comes from a study of T cells in Graves' hyperthyroidism and ophthalmopathy. Study-wide findings and caveats: Progression to ophthalmopathy was predicted a median of about six months early.

In this sample, this clonotype turned up many times. Its cognate antigen is unknown. There were TCR beta CDR3 regions amplified from RNA transcripts. A set of HTBI primers served as the primers for a first-round RT-PCR of the TCR CDR3. TCRdb reanalysed the multiplex PCR reads using MiXCR and keeps one entry per CDR3 protein. Of fewer than 600,000 distinct CDR3 sequences listed, under 15% are singletons. Germline CDR1 DFQATT, CDR2 SNEGSKA (reference sequence). The CDR3 spans 14 residues. V lost 7 bases and J lost 0, with 13 bases in between. The source of this sequence is a woman under 30 with Graves' hyperthyroidism. The genes are TRBV20-1 and TRBJ1-3, with D maybe TRBD1 (5 bases). Sequencing was performed on blood. CDR3 in DNA: TGCAGTGTTCGACAGCGTAACTCTGGAAACACCATATATTTT. It is translated as CSVRQRNSGNTIYF.